The clone carrying this TCR beta chain appeared many times. Alongside a J-beta primer mix, a sample-barcoded 5' primer served in a second PCR lasting roughly 6 to 11 cycles. TCRdb independently ran MiXCR on the 5' RACE reads; one entry per CDR3 protein. The data hold approximately 810,000 distinct CDR3 sequences, with 29% observed a single time. This specimen belongs to a study of blood T cells in healthy people across ages. The V and J ends lost 0 bases and 7 bases respectively, with 10 bases between them. From germline, CDR1 is ENHRY and CDR2 SYGVKD. The CDR3 runs 15 residues. Sequencing was performed on blood. The chain couples TRBV10-3 to TRBJ1-6, with TRBD1 as a possible D gene (5 bases). The sequence was obtained from an elderly woman in good health. The CDR3 sequence: CAISESGRRNSPLHF. CDR3 bases: TGTGCCATCAGTGAGTCGGGGCGGAGAAATTCACCCCTCCACTTT.